This T cell receptor (beta chain) stems from a study of CD8+CD57+ T cells in acquired aplastic anemia. Study summary: Isolated CD4+ and CD8+ cells, once sorted, yielded DNA averaging around 2.9 ug.

This clonotype occurred many times. What it binds is not known. For CDR3 and TCR beta VDJ profiling, genomic DNA was the template used. TCRdb independently ran MiXCR on the reads; one entry per CDR3 protein. The table lists 150,000 to 200,000 distinct CDR3 sequences, around 50% of them singletons. There are 15 residues in the CDR3. V was cut by 1 base and J by 1 base, with 10 bases left in between. Germline CDR1 SGHAT, CDR2 FQDESV (reference sequence). Selection for sequencing was limited to patients who had shown CD8+CD57+ cell expansion by flow cytometry. Overall study findings and caveats: Overlap between patients and controls comprised roughly 28 CD8+ CDR3 sequences. Simpson's diversity of CD8+ cells was not significantly different in patients compared with controls.

The chain combines TRBV11-1 with TRBJ2-5; D gene uncertain. Sequencing was carried out using sorted CD4+, CD8+, or CD8+CD57+ T cells (not recorded which) from PBMCs. This TCR derives from a human donor with aplastic anemia. CDR3 sequence (DNA): TGTGCCAGCAGCTTAGGTGTCGGGCGCCAAGAGACCCAGTACTTC. Translation gives CASSLGVGRQETQYF.